The 25 T cell receptor beta chains reported below all come from one sample, sequenced in a study of T cells in Graves' hyperthyroidism and ophthalmopathy. The investigators amplified TCR beta CDR3 regions from RNA transcripts. First-round RT-PCR with HTBI primers amplified the TCR CDR3 region. MiXCR, run by TCRdb on the multiplex PCR reads, gives a single entry per CDR3 protein. This table holds some 350,000 distinct CDR3 sequences, roughly 15% found once. The sample consisted of blood. These receptors originate from a woman aged 40-49 years with Graves' ophthalmopathy.

Concerning this clonotype: Being one base from a much bigger clone, this may be a read error. V gene TRBV6-5 combines with J gene TRBJ2-7; no reliable D call. Germline V gives CDR1 MNHEY, CDR2 SVGAGI. The CDR3 runs 13 residues. The DNA for the CDR3 is TGTGCCAGCAGTTTCGGTGTTTCCTACGAGCGGTACTTC. Its protein product is CASSFGVSYERYF.

This clonotype was detected only a few times. This chain connects TRBV9 to TRBJ1-2, with D maybe TRBD1 (5 bases). Between the trimmed V and J ends, which lost 0 bases and 2 bases, there was a span of 11 bases. The germline gives CDR1 SGDLS, CDR2 YYNGEE. This CDR3 region has 15 residues. CDR3 in amino acids: CASSVGGESNYGYTF. The CDR3 DNA reads as TGTGCCAGCAGCGTAGGAGGGGAGTCCAACTATGGCTACACCTTC.

This clonotype was recorded at least ten times. The DNA for the CDR3 is TGTGCCAGCAGCCCCCTGGCCCTCCCGCTCGAGCCCCAGCATTTT. This encodes CASSPLALPLEPQHF. V is TRBV2 and J is TRBJ1-5; D gene unclear. This CDR3 is 15 amino acids long. Germline V gene data show CDR1 as SNHLY and CDR2 as FYNNEI. Trimming removed 6 bases at V and 8 bases at J, with 20 bases between.

This clonotype occurred many times. The V call is TRBV7-2, the J call TRBJ2-7; 7 bases match TRBD2. The length of the CDR3 is 15 residues. V lost 5 bases to trimming and J lost 0 bases; unmatched junction nucleotides: 7. CDR1 and CDR2 (germline): SGHTA, FQGNSA. The CDR3 loop is CASSVGAGRSYEQYF. DNA for the CDR3: TGTGCCAGCAGCGTTGGAGCGGGACGCTCCTACGAGCAGTACTTC.

This clonotype was found a few times. The chain couples TRBV20-1 to TRBJ2-7, with a tentative D call TRBD2 (5 bases). Germline V gene lookup returns CDR1 DFQATT and CDR2 SNEGSKA (reference sequence). This CDR3 has 14 residues. Trimming removed 1 base at V and 5 bases at J, with 15 bases between. CDR3 coding DNA: TGCAGTGCTAGAGGTTACGGACTCTCTAACGAGCAGTACTTC. Its translation: CSARGYGLSNEQYF.

The table lists this clonotype with a few counts. This sequence joins TRBV29-1 and TRBJ2-3; no reliable D call. The CDR3 consists of 12 residues. Trimming left V 3 bases short and J 4 bases short, with 8 bases between. Germline V lookup: CDR1 SQVTM, CDR2 ANQGSEA. The CDR3 DNA reads as TGCAGCGTTGACTCGAGCGCAGATACGCAGTATTTT. Its translation is CSVDSSADTQYF.

This clonotype has a count of ten or more. V usage is TRBV2 and J usage is TRBJ2-3; perhaps TRBD1 as D (6 bases). The V end was cut by 10 bases, the J end by 4 bases, with 15 bases between. The CDR3 has 13 residues. CDR1 and CDR2 (germline): SNHLY, FYNNEI. CDR3 DNA sequence: TGTGCCAACGAAGGCAGGGGTTCAGATACGCAGTATTTT. Its translation is CANEGRGSDTQYF.

This clonotype was detected ten times or more. The gene calls are TRBV7-9 and TRBJ2-2; D perhaps matches TRBD2 (6 bases). The germline gives CDR1 SEHNR, CDR2 FQNEAQ (reference sequence). Between the trimmed V and J ends, which lost 5 bases and 0 bases, there was a span of 13 bases. This CDR3 region has 16 residues. The CDR3 sequence is CASSASGGANTGELFF. The CDR3 coding sequence is TGTGCCAGCAGCGCTTCCGGGGGAGCGAACACCGGGGAGCTGTTTTTT.

Details on this clonotype: This may stem from a read error, because a much larger clone lies one nucleotide away. The J gene is TRBJ1-2, the V gene TRBV6-1, with a possible D match to TRBD1 (5 bases). Deletions cut 6 bases from V and 3 bases from J, with 11 bases between. CDR1 is MNHNS, CDR2 SASEGT, per germline. The CDR3 totals 13 residues. The DNA for the CDR3 is TGTGCCAGCAGCCCGGGACCGGACTATGGCTACACCTTC. Its translation: CASSPGPDYGYTF.

This clonotype showed up many times. The chain recombines TRBV6-1 with TRBJ1-2; TRBD1 matches at 7 bases. The V segment lost 4 bases and the J segment 4 bases; nucleotides outside the gene matches: 6. Germline V CDR1 and CDR2: MNHNS, SASEGT. The CDR3 consists of 14 residues. CDR3 sequence: CASSVAGGFYGYTF. The CDR3 DNA follows: TGTGCCAGCAGTGTTGCAGGGGGTTTCTATGGCTACACCTTC.

CDR3 DNA: TGTGCCAGCTCATCTGGACTAGCGGGAGGAGTGAAAAAACTCGGGGAGCTGTTTTTT. Translating gives CASSSGLAGGVKKLGELFF. The chain has TRBV18 and TRBJ2-2; the match to TRBD2 covers 14 bases. Germline-derived CDR1 and CDR2 are KGHSH and LQKENI. Losses at the gene ends were 5 bases for V and 7 bases for J; bases not matched to a gene: 15. The CDR3 is made up of 19 amino acids.

The chain combines TRBV6-2 or TRBV6-3 with TRBJ2-3; 12 positions match TRBD2. The CDR3 extends over 16 amino acids. Germline trimming cut 1 base from V and 6 bases from J; bases unmatched to any gene: 5. The germline CDR1 and CDR2 sequences are MNHEY and SVGEGT. The CDR3 DNA sequence: TGTGCCAGCAGTTACTGGCTAGCGGGGGGGGTGGATACGCAGTATTTT. Protein sequence: CASSYWLAGGVDTQYF.

The V and J genes are TRBV30 and TRBJ2-7; unclear D gene. Per the germline V gene, CDR1 is GTSNPN and CDR2 is SVGIG (reference sequence). CDR3 length: 11 residues. Trimming took 2 bases from V and 3 from J, leaving 5 bases between them. The CDR3: CAWSSYYEQYF. The CDR3 DNA sequence: TGTGCCTGGAGTTCATACTACGAGCAGTACTTC. The variable domain in full, with the rest retrieved from reference TRBV30 and TRBJ2-7, is SQTIHQWPATLVQPVGSPLSLECTVEGTSNPNLYWYRQAAGRGLQLLFYSVGIGQISSEVPQNLSASRPQDRQFILSSKKLLLSDSGFYLCAWSSYYEQYFGPGTRLTVT.

CDR3 DNA: TGTGCCAGCTCACGAGGAGGCGACACTGAAGCTTTCTTT. This translates into CASSRGGDTEAFF. V and J are TRBV18 and TRBJ1-1; no firm D call. Per germline, CDR1 KGHSH and CDR2 LQKENI. The CDR3 runs to 13 residues. The V gene lost 4 bases and the J gene lost 3 bases, with 9 bases spanning the gap.

This clonotype was found a few times. The V and J genes are TRBV18 and TRBJ2-1; tentatively, D is TRBD1 (5 bases). Germline V gene lookup returns CDR1 KGHSH and CDR2 LQKENI. The CDR3 covers 16 residues. The ends were cut back, 1 base at V and 7 bases at J, with 17 bases in the middle. The CDR3 DNA is TGTGCCAGCTCACCACTTCCAGGGCAATCCACAAATGAGCAGTTCTTC. Residues: CASSPLPGQSTNEQFF.

This clonotype has ten or more counts. The rearrangement uses TRBV7-2 and TRBJ2-5, with D possibly TRBD2 on 6 matching bases. The V end was cut by 0 bases, the J end by 7 bases, with 9 bases between. This CDR3 region has 13 residues. Germline CDR1 is SGHTA and CDR2 is FQGNSA. CDR3 protein: CASSLARGGTQYF. Written as DNA, the CDR3 is TGTGCCAGCAGCTTAGCGCGGGGTGGGACCCAGTACTTC.

This clonotype was found many times. The chain couples TRBV20-1 to TRBJ2-2; maybe TRBD1 (5 bases). CDR1 is DFQATT, CDR2 SNEGSKA, per germline (reference sequence). Trimming took off 6 bases at V and 7 bases at J, with 12 bases between the two ends. The CDR3 is 12 amino acids. The CDR3 spells CSASGAGGELFF. The CDR3 region has the DNA TGCAGTGCCAGTGGGGCCGGCGGGGAGCTGTTTTTT.

This clonotype was seen at least ten times. The J gene is TRBJ1-2, the V gene TRBV6-1, with D perhaps TRBD1 (5 bases). This CDR3 is built from 15 residues. CDR1 and CDR2 (germline): MNHNS, SASEGT. V lost 5 bases, J lost 8 bases, and 21 bases lay in between. The DNA for the CDR3 is TGTGCCAGCAGTTACGTGGGCAGGGAGGCGTCGGGCTACACCTTC. Residues: CASSYVGREASGYTF.

Many counts were recorded for this clonotype. The chain combines TRBV20-1 with TRBJ2-7; 8 nucleotides agree with TRBD1. The CDR3 is made up of 14 amino acids. The V and J ends lost 5 bases and 7 bases, in that order; junction bases with no gene match: 13. Germline CDR1 DFQATT, CDR2 SNEGSKA (reference sequence). CDR3 sequence (DNA): TGCAGTGCTCGAAACCCCCAGGGGGCGCGGGAGCAGTACTTC. Translated: CSARNPQGAREQYF.

This clonotype was picked up many times. The genes are TRBV29-1 and TRBJ2-1; no definite D call. The CDR3 totals 12 residues. The V end was cut by 2 bases, the J end by 12 bases, with 14 bases between. Germline CDR1 is SQVTM and CDR2 is ANQGSEA. CDR3: CSVESHLDGQFF. CDR3 in DNA: TGCAGCGTTGAAAGCCACTTAGACGGGCAGTTCTTC.

The table lists this clonotype with many counts. This chain joins TRBV20-1 and TRBJ1-1; D remains ambiguous. CDR1 is DFQATT and CDR2 is SNEGSKA in the germline V gene (reference sequence). The germline V and J ends were trimmed by 4 bases and 6 bases, with 18 bases remaining between them. The CDR3 extends over 14 amino acids. As DNA, the CDR3 is TGCAGTGCTACTCGAAATTTGGATCGGTCTGAAGCTTTCTTT. This encodes CSATRNLDRSEAFF.

This clonotype showed up just a few times. The J gene is TRBJ1-5, the V gene TRBV14, with 9 bases matching TRBD1. CDR3 length equals 15 residues. After removal of 4 bases from V and 4 bases from J, the junction contained 5 bases not matched to a gene. Germline V gene lookup returns CDR1 SGHDN and CDR2 FVKESK. The DNA of the CDR3 is TGTGCCAGCAGCCCCCTGGGACAGGGAAATCAGCCCCAGCATTTT. Its protein product is CASSPLGQGNQPQHF.

This clonotype has just a few counts. The rearrangement links TRBV10-3 to TRBJ2-2; D is unclear. The length of the CDR3 is 12 residues. Germline assignment: CDR1 ENHRY and CDR2 SYGVKD. V lost 1 base to trimming and J lost 7 bases, with 4 bases between them. The CDR3 DNA reads as TGTGCCATCAGTGAGTTTGGCGGGGAGCTGTTTTTT. It yields the protein CAISEFGGELFF.

This clonotype occurred a few times. V gene TRBV5-1 combines with J gene TRBJ1-2, with 9 bases lining up with TRBD1. V gave up 7 bases and J gave up 8 bases; unmatched junction bases: 9. Germline values: CDR1 SGHRS, CDR2 YFSETQ. The CDR3 spans 13 residues. The CDR3 sequence: CASRSGQGEGYTF. The CDR3 DNA reads TGCGCCAGCCGTTCGGGACAGGGAGAGGGCTACACCTTC. Looking up the rest from reference TRBV5-1 and TRBJ1-2 gives the full variable domain: KAGVTQTPRYLIKTRGQQVTLSCSPISGHRSVSWYQQTPGQGLQFLFEYFSETQRNKGNFPGRFSGRQFSNSRSEMNVSTLELGDSALYLCASRSGQGEGYTFGSGTRLTVV.

This clonotype was counted many times. V usage is TRBV12-3 or TRBV12-4 and J usage is TRBJ1-1; the match to TRBD1 covers 9 bases. Trimming removed 3 bases from V and 7 bases from J; junction bases left unmatched: 9. This CDR3 is built from 15 residues. The CDR3 DNA sequence: TGTGCCAGCAGTTTGGACAGGGGAGTAAGAATTGAAGCTTTCTTT. It translates to CASSLDRGVRIEAFF.